This T cell receptor (beta chain) was recovered during a study of early T cells in non-severe SARS-CoV-2 infection. Study-wide findings and caveats: VDJdb matching favored anti-spike CD8 responses, missing private and CD4 specificities.

Via MiXCR, TCRdb re-called the 5' RACE reads, giving one row per CDR3 protein. The table lists 55,000 to 70,000 distinct CDR3 sequences, 11% of them singletons. This CDR3 has 13 residues. Germline CDR1 reads SGHRS; CDR2 reads YFSETQ. V gave up 2 bases and J gave up 0 bases, with 6 bases separating them. In the case of this clonotype: The antigen is undetermined.

The V call is TRBV5-1, the J call TRBJ2-7; D is undetermined. This receptor was identified in an adult who was a healthcare worker with PCR-confirmed SARS-CoV-2 infection or an uninfected control (not recorded which). Specimen: whole blood. The CDR3 sequence is CASSLSSSYEQYF. CDR3 bases: TGCGCCAGCAGCTTATCCAGCTCCTACGAGCAGTACTTC.